Following are 20 T cell receptor beta chains from one sample sequenced in a study of blood T cell repertoires in COVID-19 (dated by TCRdb to 2018 to 2021). The library was obtained by the immunoSEQ multiplex PCR assay. TCRdb took this table from immuneACCESS and kept in-frame rearrangements with V and J called. Such tables lack part of the clones; where checked against another copy, unresolved V genes explain under half of the gap, and the rest is unexplained. The sample table shows 250,000 to 350,000 clones, and 86% are seen once. About 2.2% of the sample is held by the ten biggest clonotypes. Sequenced sample: peripheral blood. Receptor source: a woman aged 25 to 39 who had recovered from COVID-19.

The J gene is TRBJ1-5, the V gene TRBV30, with TRBD1 matching over 9 bases. The J segment lost 4 bases and the V segment lost 2 bases, leaving 6 bases of the junction unmatched. There are 15 residues in the CDR3. In germline, CDR1 is GTSNPN, CDR2 SVGIG (reference sequence). CDR3 nucleotides: TGTGCCTGGAGTCCGATCGACAGGGGGAATCAGCCCCAGCATTTT. This gives the protein CAWSPIDRGNQPQHF.

CDR3 in amino acids: CAISTSGGTTDTQYF. The CDR3 DNA is TGTGCCATCAGCACTAGCGGGGGGACTACAGATACGCAGTATTTT. The rearrangement joins TRBV10-3 to TRBJ2-3; 12 bases are shared with TRBD2. The ends lost 6 bases at V and 3 bases at J; junction bases unmatched: 4. The CDR3 covers 15 residues. Germline values: CDR1 ENHRY, CDR2 SYGVKD.

The chain recombines TRBV2 with TRBJ2-5, with D perhaps TRBD1 (6 bases). This CDR3 is 13 amino acids long. The germline V gene encodes CDR1 SNHLY and CDR2 FYNNEI. V lost 7 bases to trimming and J lost 5 bases, with 14 bases between them. Here the CDR3 DNA reads TGTGCCAGCAATATTCAGGGGACGGAGACCCAGTACTTC. Residues: CASNIQGTETQYF. Looking up the rest from reference TRBV2 and TRBJ2-5 gives the full variable domain: EPEVTQTPSHQVTQMGQEVILRCVPISNHLYFYWYRQILGQKVEFLVSFYNNEISEKSEIFDDQFSVERPDGSNFTLKIRSTKLEDSAMYFCASNIQGTETQYFGPGTRLLVL.

This chain joins TRBV6-5 and TRBJ2-7, with 10 positions matching TRBD1. Germline CDR1 is MNHEY and CDR2 is SVGAGI. There are 15 residues in the CDR3. J gave up 3 bases and V 6 bases, and 8 bases lay outside the gene matches. The CDR3 DNA reads as TGTGCCAGCAGCGGGGGACAGGGGAAGTTCTACGAGCAGTACTTC. Translation gives CASSGGQGKFYEQYF.

This chain connects TRBV10-1 to TRBJ2-2; TRBD1 is a possible D gene (6 bases). Germline CDR1 WNHNN, CDR2 SYGVQD (reference sequence). This CDR3 region has 16 residues. Trimming stripped 0 bases from V and 1 base from J, with 9 bases between. The CDR3 region has the DNA TGCGCCAGCAGTGAGTCTGGACAGCTGAACACCGGGGAGCTGTTTTTT. Protein sequence: CASSESGQLNTGELFF.

The J gene is TRBJ2-3, the V gene TRBV20-1; tentative D call: TRBD1 (6 bases). Trimming pared 3 bases from V and 4 bases from J, leaving 8 bases between. The CDR3 has 12 residues. The germline CDR1 and CDR2 sequences are DFQATT and SNEGSKA (reference sequence). CDR3 loop: CSASKGADTQYF. The CDR3 DNA sequence: TGCAGTGCTAGTAAGGGGGCAGATACGCAGTATTTT.

J is TRBJ2-1 and V is TRBV2; TRBD2 aligns across 10 bases. The germline V gene encodes CDR1 SNHLY and CDR2 FYNNEI. There are 13 residues in the CDR3. The CDR3 here is CAQGAGGPDEQFF. The CDR3 nucleotides read TGTGCTCAGGGAGCGGGGGGGCCCGATGAGCAGTTCTTC.

V gene TRBV11-2 combines with J gene TRBJ2-5; the match to TRBD2 covers 12 bases. Losses at the gene ends were 6 bases for V and 5 bases for J; bases not matched to a gene: 7. This CDR3 is 15 amino acids long. CDR1 and CDR2 (germline): SGHAT, FQNNGV. CDR3 amino acids: CASRELAGGGETQYF. In nucleotides, the CDR3 is TGTGCCAGCAGGGAACTAGCGGGAGGAGGCGAGACCCAGTACTTC. Based on the CDR3 plus reference TRBV11-2 and TRBJ2-5, the full variable domain is EAGVAQSPRYKIIEKRQSVAFWCNPISGHATLYWYQQILGQGPKLLIQFQNNGVVDDSQLPKDRFSAERLKGVDSTLKIQPAKLEDSAVYLCASRELAGGGETQYFGPGTRLLVL.

V usage is TRBV29-1 and J usage is TRBJ1-2; TRBD1 matches at 9 bases. Trimming took 6 bases from V and 8 from J; bases not matched to a gene: 7. This CDR3 comprises 12 residues. Germline lookup yields CDR1 SQVTM and CDR2 ANQGSEA. In DNA form, the CDR3 reads TGCAGCGTCTCGGGACAGGGACAAGGCTACACCTTC. Amino acids: CSVSGQGQGYTF.

The chain links TRBV10-3 to TRBJ2-5; 10 nucleotides line up with TRBD1. The CDR3 contains 14 residues. Unmatched junction bases numbered 5, after V lost 8 bases and J lost 2 bases. Germline-derived CDR1 and CDR2 are ENHRY and SYGVKD. CDR3 region: CAIGRQGAQETQYF. As DNA, the CDR3 is TGTGCCATCGGAAGACAGGGGGCGCAAGAGACCCAGTACTTC.

V usage is TRBV5-1 and J usage is TRBJ2-3, with TRBD1 identical over 7 bases. Germline V gives CDR1 SGHRS, CDR2 YFSETQ. This CDR3 region has 15 residues. After removal of 0 bases from V and 4 bases from J, the junction contained 5 bases not matched to a gene. The CDR3 bases are TGCGCCAGCAGCTTGGCTCGGACAGGTCCAGATACGCAGTATTTT. Translating it yields CASSLARTGPDTQYF.

This clone has only one observation. V and J are TRBV14 and TRBJ2-6; D gene uncertain. The CDR3 totals 14 residues. The germline V and J ends were trimmed by 4 bases and 0 bases, with 4 bases remaining between them. CDR1 is SGHDN and CDR2 is FVKESK in the germline V gene. The CDR3 is CASSRSSGANVLTF. For the CDR3, the DNA is TGTGCCAGCAGCCGGAGCTCTGGGGCCAACGTCCTGACTTTC.

This chain connects TRBV4-2 to TRBJ2-6; possible D gene TRBD2, 5 bases. The germline gives CDR1 LGHNA, CDR2 YNFKEQ. V lost 4 bases to trimming and J lost 1 base, with 14 bases between them. This CDR3 is 17 amino acids long. CDR3: CASSRLLEGSGANVLTF. The CDR3 DNA sequence: TGTGCCAGCAGCCGGTTACTAGAGGGATCTGGGGCCAACGTCCTGACTTTC.

This clone was seen a few times. V and J are TRBV3-1 (or the pseudogene TRBV3-2) and TRBJ1-4, with TRBD1 identical over 7 bases. J gave up 5 bases and V 4 bases, and 7 bases lay outside the gene matches. The CDR3 covers 15 residues. Per the germline V gene, CDR1 is LGHDT and CDR2 is YNNKEL (reference sequence). CDR3 residues: CASSPGGRKNEKLFF. The CDR3 region has the DNA TGTGCCAGCAGCCCAGGGGGACGGAAGAATGAAAAACTGTTTTTT.

The rearrangement uses TRBV27 and TRBJ1-1; D uncertain. V dropped 5 bases and J dropped 1 base, with 11 bases sitting between them. CDR1 is MNHEY and CDR2 is SMNVEV in the germline V gene (reference sequence). This CDR3 region has 14 residues. CDR3: CASSPLTGNTEAFF. The DNA for the CDR3 is TGTGCCAGCAGTCCTCTGACTGGGAACACTGAAGCTTTCTTT.

This chain connects TRBV6-5 to TRBJ1-6; tentative D call: TRBD1 (6 bases). Germline V gene data show CDR1 as MNHEY and CDR2 as SVGAGI. The length of the CDR3 is 15 residues. V shed 4 bases and J shed 5 bases, with 12 bases lying between them. The CDR3 coding sequence is TGTGCCAGCAGTTCCCCCCGGACAGATAATTCACCCCTCCACTTT. Translation gives CASSSPRTDNSPLHF.

This clone was observed once. The chain uses TRBV5-4 and TRBJ2-1; 7 bases match TRBD1. The CDR3 covers 13 residues. Germline CDR1 and CDR2: SGHNT and YYREEE (reference sequence). The V and J ends lost 4 bases and 6 bases, in that order; junction bases with no gene match: 4. The CDR3 DNA reads as TGTGCCAGCAGCCCCGACAGGGTCAATGAGCAGTTCTTC. It encodes CASSPDRVNEQFF.

The J gene is TRBJ1-1, the V gene TRBV2; 9 bases map to TRBD1. Per germline, CDR1 SNHLY and CDR2 FYNNEI. The CDR3 covers 16 residues. J gave up 3 bases and V 5 bases, and 10 bases lay outside the gene matches. This chain's CDR3 is CASSRDLGTGYTEAFF. The CDR3 DNA reads TGTGCCAGCAGTAGAGACCTCGGGACAGGGTACACTGAAGCTTTCTTT. Full variable domain (missing parts from reference TRBV2 and TRBJ1-1): EPEVTQTPSHQVTQMGQEVILRCVPISNHLYFYWYRQILGQKVEFLVSFYNNEISEKSEIFDDQFSVERPDGSNFTLKIRSTKLEDSAMYFCASSRDLGTGYTEAFFGQGTRLTVV.

This chain joins TRBV25-1 and TRBJ1-1; unclear D gene. This CDR3 region has 14 residues. Germline CDR1 and CDR2: MGHDK and SYGVNS. V gave up 7 bases and J gave up 3 bases, with 15 bases separating them. The CDR3 DNA reads TGTGCCAGCATCCCAAATGGGCGCCACACTGAAGCTTTCTTT. This translates into CASIPNGRHTEAFF. The full variable domain, its missing parts supplied by reference TRBV25-1 and TRBJ1-1, is EADIYQTPRYLVIGTGKKITLECSQTMGHDKMYWYQQDPGMELHLIHYSYGVNSTEKGDLSSESTVSRIRTEHFPLTLESARPSHTSQYLCASIPNGRHTEAFFGQGTRLTVV.

This clone has at least ten counts. The chain uses TRBV7-2 and TRBJ1-2; no clear D. Germline CDR1 SGHTA, CDR2 FQGNSA. This CDR3 is built from 12 residues. With 1 base removed from V and 7 bases from J, the gap between germline ends came to 7 bases. CDR3 sequence: CASSLDQVGYTF. As DNA, the CDR3 is TGTGCCAGCAGCTTAGATCAGGTTGGCTACACCTTC.